This TCR beta chain emerged from a study of T cell responses to AZD1222 COVID-19 vaccine. Study-wide points: Seropositive at baseline were only six or seven AZD1222 recipients. Clonal diversity may have been underestimated, and the donors were mostly white British, with more females than males. Spike-specific TCR breadth and depth both grew after two AZD1222 doses.

This clone was recorded only once. Its antigen is still unknown. Sequencing was performed with immunoSEQ multiplex PCR; in TCRdb, only in-frame clones are kept and a portion is missing. The sample shows around 120,000 clones, roughly nine tenths of them seen only once. Looked up from germline, CDR1 is KGHSH and CDR2 is LQKENI. Trimming cost V 4 bases and J 2 bases; bases outside gene matches: 5. The CDR3 contains 16 residues. V and J are TRBV18 and TRBJ2-1; TRBD2 aligns across 10 bases. The source is an adult in good health. The source was peripheral blood, collected on day 0 of AZD1222 vaccination. The CDR3: CASSQNSGGTYNEQFF. The CDR3 DNA follows: TGTGCCAGCTCACAGAATAGCGGGGGGACCTACAATGAGCAGTTCTTC.